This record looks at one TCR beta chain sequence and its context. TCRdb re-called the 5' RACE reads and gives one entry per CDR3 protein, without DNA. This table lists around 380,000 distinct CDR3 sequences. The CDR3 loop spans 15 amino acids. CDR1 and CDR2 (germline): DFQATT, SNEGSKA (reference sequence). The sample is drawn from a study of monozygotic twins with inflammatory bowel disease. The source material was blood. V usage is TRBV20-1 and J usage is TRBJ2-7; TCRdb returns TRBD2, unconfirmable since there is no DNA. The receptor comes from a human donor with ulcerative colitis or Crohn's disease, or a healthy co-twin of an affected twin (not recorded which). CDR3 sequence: CSARGVSGSSYEQYF.